This entry lists 8 T cell receptor beta chains sequenced from one sample in a study of blood T cell repertoires in COVID-19. Sequenced by immunoSEQ multiplex PCR; TCRdb stores in-frame clones only, minus some. The repertoire holds around 250,000 clones, with about 82% as singletons. What was sequenced was peripheral blood. Source of these receptors: an elderly man with acute or convalescent COVID-19.

The chain is built from TRBV27 and TRBJ1-2, with TRBD1 as a possible D gene (6 bases). The CDR3 sequence is 14 residues long. The ends were cut back, 3 bases at V and 7 bases at J, with 15 bases in the middle. Germline V CDR1 and CDR2: MNHEY, SMNVEV (reference sequence). CDR3 protein: CASSFRTASGGYTF. Here the CDR3 DNA reads TGTGCCAGCAGTTTCCGGACAGCCTCGGGTGGCTACACCTTC.

The chain uses TRBV28 and TRBJ1-5; tentatively, D is TRBD1 (6 bases). The CDR3 totals 19 residues. The germline gives CDR1 MDHEN, CDR2 SYDVKM. Trimming shortened V by 2 bases and J by 2 bases, and 22 bases separated the two germline ends. The DNA for the CDR3 is TGTGCCAGCAGTTTAGCCCCTACAGGGTTTGGTTCTCGCAATCAGCCCCAGCATTTT. This translates into CASSLAPTGFGSRNQPQHF. Combining the CDR3 with reference TRBV28 and TRBJ1-5 gives the whole variable domain DVKVTQSSRYLVKRTGEKVFLECVQDMDHENMFWYRQDPGLGLRLIYFSYDVKMKEKGDIPEGYSVSREKKERFSLILESASTNQTSMYLCASSLAPTGFGSRNQPQHFGDGTRLSIL.

The chain combines TRBV4-1 with TRBJ2-6, with TRBD2 matching 8 bases. Trimming took 4 bases from V and 4 from J; bases not matched to a gene: 3. Germline-derived CDR1 and CDR2 are MGHRA and YSYEKL. CDR3 length: 15 residues. The CDR3 DNA follows: TGCGCCAGCAGCCCAGCGGGGGCCGGGGCCAACGTCCTGACTTTC. Protein sequence: CASSPAGAGANVLTF.

This clone was recorded once. The chain joins TRBV3-1 (or the pseudogene TRBV3-2) to TRBJ1-1; 9 nucleotides align to TRBD1. The CDR3 contains 16 residues. The V gene end was trimmed by 0 bases and the J gene end by 10 bases; junction bases not matched to a gene: 12. The germline CDR1 and CDR2 sequences are LGHDT and YNNKEL (reference sequence). CDR3 loop: CASSQDPGTGRAGAFF. The CDR3, as DNA: TGTGCCAGCAGCCAAGACCCCGGGACAGGGAGAGCAGGAGCTTTCTTT.

The chain combines TRBV28 with TRBJ2-5; 7 positions match TRBD1. Germline V gene sequence: CDR1 MDHEN, CDR2 SYDVKM. The CDR3 is made up of 13 amino acids. After removal of 5 bases from V and 4 bases from J, the junction contained 4 bases not matched to a gene. The CDR3, as DNA: TGTGCCAGCAGTAAGACAGGGATAGAGACCCAGTACTTC. This translates into CASSKTGIETQYF.

The V gene is TRBV3-1 (or the pseudogene TRBV3-2), the J gene TRBJ1-1, with 8 bases fitting TRBD1. The V and J ends lost 2 bases and 9 bases, in that order; junction bases with no gene match: 5. The V gene's germline CDR1 is LGHDT and CDR2 YNNKEL (reference sequence). The CDR3 is 13 amino acids. For the CDR3, the DNA is TGTGCCAGCAGCCAACCGCAGGGGGCAAAAGCTTTCTTT. Protein product: CASSQPQGAKAFF.

This chain links TRBV23-1 with TRBJ1-1; D is perhaps TRBD1 (6 bases). TRBV23-1 is flagged as an ORF with uncertain function. The CDR3 has 17 amino acids. Trimming pared 2 bases from V and 3 bases from J, leaving 19 bases between. The CDR3: CASSQPDWTVFYTEAFF. In nucleotides, the CDR3 is TGCGCCAGCAGTCAACCTGACTGGACAGTCTTTTACACTGAAGCTTTCTTT.

The chain uses TRBV6-1 and TRBJ2-2, with a weak D call TRBD2 (5 bases). Germline-derived CDR1 and CDR2 are MNHNS and SASEGT. V was shortened by 0 bases and J by 4 bases, with 9 bases between the two germline ends. This CDR3 is 15 amino acids long. CDR3 nucleotides: TGTGCCAGCAGTGAAGCGCTAGGAGGCACCGGGGAGCTGTTTTTT. This codes for CASSEALGGTGELFF.